These 29 T cell receptor beta chains share one sample of origin, sequenced in a study of response to subunit inactivated influenza vaccine. A single record per CDR3 protein comes from TCRdb applying MiXCR to the RT-PCR reads. The sample gives just over 300,000 distinct CDR3 sequences, about 20% of which show up once; 10% is in the top ten. Material: PBMCs from blood, obtained less than 22 months after vaccination. Receptor source: a man between 50 and 75 years old who received an inactivated influenza vaccine.

This clonotype was counted at least ten times. The CDR3 reads CASSVALNTEAFF. DNA for the CDR3: TGCGCCAGCAGCGTTGCCTTGAACACTGAAGCTTTCTTT. This chain connects TRBV5-1 to TRBJ1-1; the D is unclear. This CDR3 is built from 13 residues. CDR1 is SGHRS and CDR2 is YFSETQ in the germline V gene. Trimming removed 4 bases from V and 0 bases from J, with 7 bases in between.

This clonotype has a handful of counts. The V gene is TRBV4-3, the J gene TRBJ2-3; D is perhaps TRBD2 (6 bases). Germline V gene sequence: CDR1 LGHNA, CDR2 YSLEER. The CDR3 covers 15 residues. Trimming removed 6 bases from V and 2 bases from J, with 15 bases in between. This chain's CDR3 is CASSIIGGSTDTQYF. CDR3 nucleotide sequence: TGCGCCAGCAGTATAATCGGGGGATCCACAGATACGCAGTATTTT.

The chain combines TRBV24-1 with TRBJ2-1; D is unresolved. CDR1 is KGHDR and CDR2 is SFDVKD in the germline V gene. V was shortened by 2 bases and J by 7 bases, with 8 bases between the two germline ends. The CDR3 runs to 13 residues. This CDR3 reads CATSDWLGNEQFF. CDR3 nucleotide sequence: TGTGCCACCAGTGATTGGCTGGGGAATGAGCAGTTCTTC.

Ten or more counts support this clonotype. The rearrangement joins TRBV20-1 to TRBJ2-2; D is ambiguous. The germline V and J ends were trimmed by 0 bases and 4 bases, with 18 bases remaining between them. This CDR3 has 17 residues. Germline-derived CDR1 and CDR2 are DFQATT and SNEGSKA (reference sequence). The CDR3 DNA reads as TGCAGTGCTAGAGATAGCACACCCCAAACGATCACCGGGGAGCTGTTTTTT. As protein: CSARDSTPQTITGELFF.

This clonotype showed up just a few times. CDR3 sequence reads: CASREQGISNQPQHF. CDR3 sequence (DNA): TGTGCCAGTCGCGAACAGGGGATTAGCAATCAGCCCCAGCATTTT. The chain links TRBV19 to TRBJ1-5, with 7 bases aligning to TRBD1. With V trimmed by 8 bases and J by 0 bases, 7 bases remained unmatched. In germline, CDR1 is LNHDA, CDR2 SQIVND (reference sequence). The CDR3 length is 15 residues.

V gene TRBV10-3 combines with J gene TRBJ1-5; no definite D call. The germline CDR1 and CDR2 sequences are ENHRY and SYGVKD. The CDR3 sequence is 13 residues long. Trimming took off 0 bases at V and 8 bases at J, with 8 bases between the two ends. For the CDR3, the DNA is TGTGCCATCAGTGAGTCTAGGATGGAGCCCCAGCATTTT. It codes for CAISESRMEPQHF.

This clonotype was found a few times. The chain links TRBV19 to TRBJ1-5; no clear D. The CDR3 loop spans 20 amino acids. V was pared by 5 bases and J by 5 bases, with 31 bases between. Germline V CDR1 and CDR2: LNHDA, SQIVND (reference sequence). The CDR3 nucleotides are TGTGCCAGTAGTCCTAACTTAGGAGCGGGTTCGCGGTGGATAGATCAGCCCCAGCATTTT. Residues: CASSPNLGAGSRWIDQPQHF.

J is TRBJ1-5 and V is TRBV20-1; TRBD1 aligns across 10 bases. Trimming removed 6 bases from V and 2 bases from J; junction bases left unmatched: 10. CDR1 DFQATT and CDR2 SNEGSKA come from the germline V gene (reference sequence). The CDR3 totals 16 residues. CDR3 loop: CSAPGQGSIGNQPQHF. The CDR3, as DNA: TGCAGTGCCCCGGGACAGGGGAGTATCGGCAATCAGCCCCAGCATTTT.

This clonotype was seen more than once but under ten times. CDR3 sequence (DNA): TGCAGTCCTCAAACGGTACAGGGACAAGGCTACACCTTC. Its translation: CSPQTVQGQGYTF. V and J are TRBV20-1 and TRBJ1-2, with D tentatively TRBD1 (6 bases). V lost 8 bases and J lost 8, with 21 bases in between. Germline V gene data show CDR1 as DFQATT and CDR2 as SNEGSKA (reference sequence). This CDR3 is built from 13 residues.

This chain connects TRBV7-9 to TRBJ2-1; D not certain. Germline V gene data show CDR1 as SEHNR and CDR2 as FQNEAQ (reference sequence). There are 15 residues in the CDR3. The V end lost 1 base, the J end lost 0 bases, and 7 bases lay between the germline ends. CDR3 DNA: TGTGCCAGCAGCTTAGGCTTCAACTCCTACAATGAGCAGTTCTTC. Translation gives CASSLGFNSYNEQFF.

This clonotype has a count of ten or more. CDR3 in DNA: TGCAGTGCTCGGACGGTTAGCAATCAGCCCCAGCATTTT. Amino acids: CSARTVSNQPQHF. This chain joins TRBV20-1 and TRBJ1-5, with D hard to call. Trimming shortened V by 5 bases and J by 0 bases, and 8 bases separated the two germline ends. From germline, CDR1 is DFQATT and CDR2 SNEGSKA (reference sequence). The CDR3 spans 13 residues.

This clonotype has a count of ten or more. V and J are TRBV7-2 and TRBJ2-5; TRBD1 is a possible D gene (7 bases). The germline V and J ends were trimmed by 0 bases and 4 bases, with 12 bases remaining between them. Germline values: CDR1 SGHTA, CDR2 FQGNSA. This CDR3 contains 15 residues. The CDR3 loop reads CASSLAQGGAETQYF. In DNA form, the CDR3 reads TGTGCCAGCAGCTTAGCGCAGGGGGGCGCAGAGACCCAGTACTTC.

The rearrangement joins TRBV28 to TRBJ2-7; 9 bases map to TRBD1. The CDR3 consists of 16 residues. V shed 3 bases and J 3 bases; nucleotides not matched to a gene: 9. CDR1 and CDR2 (germline): MDHEN, SYDVKM. The CDR3 spells CASSLWSGTGNYEQYF. CDR3 nucleotide sequence: TGTGCCAGCAGTTTGTGGTCCGGGACAGGGAACTACGAGCAGTACTTC.

This clonotype has just a few counts. This chain uses TRBV10-3 with TRBJ1-2; a possible D gene is TRBD1 (5 bases). CDR3 size: 19 residues. CDR1 and CDR2 (germline): ENHRY, SYGVKD. V was clipped by 0 bases and J by 5 bases, with 25 bases between them. CDR3 in amino acids: CAISESVRPKGLQRYGYTF. CDR3 nucleotide sequence: TGTGCCATCAGTGAGTCGGTGCGACCAAAGGGACTACAACGGTATGGCTACACCTTC.

The chain is built from TRBV11-2 and TRBJ1-2; D gene ambiguous. Per the germline V gene, CDR1 is SGHAT and CDR2 is FQNNGV. The CDR3 extends over 13 amino acids. Trimming removed 4 bases at V and 5 bases at J, with 11 bases between. CDR3 sequence: CASSSLRAYGYTF. Written as DNA, the CDR3 is TGTGCCAGCAGCTCCTTGAGAGCGTATGGCTACACCTTC.

V is TRBV21-1 and J is TRBJ1-4; the table gives TRBD1 as D, unverified against the DNA. TRBV21-1 is reported as a pseudogene. This CDR3 comprises 17 residues. The CDR3 region has the DNA TGTGCCAGCAGCTCCCAGGACGGTGCCGTTTCTAATGAAAAACTGTTTTTT. Amino acids: CASSSQDGAVSNEKLFF.

The chain uses TRBV7-9 and TRBJ1-1; 7 bases match TRBD1. This CDR3 spans 13 amino acids. Trimming at V came to 1 base and at J to 7 bases, leaving 3 bases not matched to a gene. Germline values: CDR1 SEHNR, CDR2 FQNEAQ (reference sequence). In DNA, the CDR3 is TGTGCCAGCAGCTTAGAAGGGGGCTATGAAGCTTTCTTT. Encoded protein: CASSLEGGYEAFF.

CDR3 sequence (DNA): TGTGCCAGCAAGAGGACAGCCTTAGGGAACACCGGGGAGCTGTTTTTT. Protein: CASKRTALGNTGELFF. The chain carries TRBV2 and TRBJ2-2, with D tentatively TRBD1 (6 bases). Germline CDR1 and CDR2: SNHLY and FYNNEI. The CDR3 contains 16 residues. The ends were cut back, 7 bases at V and 1 base at J, with 16 bases in the middle.

The chain carries TRBV19 and TRBJ2-3; 9 bases are a match to TRBD2. The CDR3 totals 16 residues. The germline V gene encodes CDR1 LNHDA and CDR2 SQIVND (reference sequence). The V gene end was trimmed by 6 bases and the J gene end by 0 bases; junction bases not matched to a gene: 7. CDR3 bases: TGTGCCAGTAGCACCAGCGGGGGGCCTAGCACAGATACGCAGTATTTT. Translated: CASSTSGGPSTDTQYF.

This chain uses TRBV5-1 with TRBJ2-7; possibly TRBD2 for D (6 bases). The CDR3 totals 15 residues. V lost 4 bases to trimming and J lost 2 bases, with 16 bases between them. Germline CDR1 is SGHRS and CDR2 is YFSETQ. As DNA, the CDR3 is TGCGCCAGCAGCAAAGGGTTGGGAGGAACCTACGAGCAGTACTTC. Translating it yields CASSKGLGGTYEQYF.

This clonotype was seen only a few times. The rearrangement uses TRBV12-3 or TRBV12-4 and TRBJ2-3; 11 bases are a match to TRBD2. The CDR3 contains 14 residues. The junction had 1 base not matched to a gene; V was cut back by 3 bases and J by 5 bases. The CDR3 loop reads CASSFSGGVDTQYF. The CDR3 DNA is TGTGCCAGCAGTTTTAGCGGGGGGGTAGATACGCAGTATTTT.

The chain employs TRBV20-1 and TRBJ2-3; TRBD2 agrees at 8 bases. The CDR3 consists of 14 residues. Germline CDR1 reads DFQATT; CDR2 reads SNEGSKA (reference sequence). Trimming took 7 bases from V and 4 from J; bases not matched to a gene: 10. CDR3 DNA: TGCAGTGATCAGCGGGAGTCGAGGGCAGATACGCAGTATTTT. Protein product: CSDQRESRADTQYF.

This sequence joins TRBV5-1 and TRBJ2-1, with 11 nucleotides matching TRBD2. The junction had 12 bases not matched to a gene; V was cut back by 4 bases and J by 6 bases. The germline gives CDR1 SGHRS, CDR2 YFSETQ. The CDR3 has 17 amino acids. CDR3 in DNA: TGCGCCAGCAGCCCATCAATCACTAGCGGGAGTATCAATGAGCAGTTCTTC. Translated: CASSPSITSGSINEQFF. Based on the CDR3 plus reference TRBV5-1 and TRBJ2-1, the full variable domain is KAGVTQTPRYLIKTRGQQVTLSCSPISGHRSVSWYQQTPGQGLQFLFEYFSETQRNKGNFPGRFSGRQFSNSRSEMNVSTLELGDSALYLCASSPSITSGSINEQFFGPGTRLTVL.

CDR3 bases: TGTGCCAGCAGCTTGCGTCAGGGGGATCTGAATGGCTACACCTTC. Amino acid sequence: CASSLRQGDLNGYTF. The V call is TRBV5-6, the J call TRBJ1-2, with 7 bases identical to TRBD1. Germline-derived CDR1 and CDR2 are SGHDT and YYEEEE. This CDR3 has 15 residues. After removal of 1 base from V and 6 bases from J, the junction contained 9 bases not matched to a gene.

This clonotype has a count of ten or more. This chain joins TRBV4-1 and TRBJ1-4, with a tentative D call TRBD1 (5 bases). Trimming removed 8 bases from V and 7 bases from J, with 11 bases in between. CDR1 MGHRA and CDR2 YSYEKL come from the germline V gene. The CDR3 sequence is 12 residues long. The chain's CDR3 is CASARAGEKLFF. In DNA, the CDR3 is TGCGCCAGCGCCAGGGCCGGTGAAAAACTGTTTTTT.

This clonotype was seen many times. The rearrangement links TRBV20-1 to TRBJ2-6; the D is unclear. Looked up from germline, CDR1 is DFQATT and CDR2 is SNEGSKA (reference sequence). The CDR3 runs to 19 residues. Trimming took off 0 bases at V and 0 bases at J, with 18 bases between the two ends. The CDR3 spells CSARDLTQADFSGANVLTF. The CDR3 DNA follows: TGCAGTGCTAGAGATCTAACGCAGGCGGATTTCTCTGGGGCCAACGTCCTGACTTTC.

This clonotype showed up many times. The chain couples TRBV7-6 to TRBJ1-1, with no clear D. This CDR3 comprises 13 residues. Germline loops: CDR1 SGHVS, CDR2 FNYEAQ. V dropped 1 base and J dropped 1 base, with 4 bases sitting between them. The CDR3 coding sequence is TGTGCCAGCAGCTTAGAGAGGAACACTGAAGCTTTCTTT. Protein product: CASSLERNTEAFF. The variable domain in full, completed from reference TRBV7-6 and TRBJ1-1, reads GAGVSQSPRYKVTKRGQDVALRCDPISGHVSLYWYRQALGQGPEFLTYFNYEAQQDKSGLPNDRFSAERPEGSISTLTIQRTEQRDSAMYRCASSLERNTEAFFGQGTRLTVV.

The chain employs TRBV12-3 or TRBV12-4 and TRBJ2-1; maybe TRBD1 (5 bases). CDR3 length: 16 amino acids. Trimming took off 6 bases at V and 2 bases at J, with 17 bases between the two ends. The CDR3 sequence: CASSAPTVSAYNEQFF. In DNA form, the CDR3 reads TGTGCCAGCAGCGCACCGACAGTCTCAGCCTACAATGAGCAGTTCTTC.

This clonotype was seen a few times. The genes are TRBV18 and TRBJ2-1, with no clear D. Germline CDR1 and CDR2: KGHSH and LQKENI. V shed 2 bases and J shed 7 bases, with 9 bases lying between them. The CDR3 consists of 13 residues. The CDR3 bases are TGTGCCAGCTCACCAGAGATAAGGAATGAGCAGTTCTTC. Translation gives CASSPEIRNEQFF.